These 28 T cell receptor beta chains were sequenced from one sample in a study of graft-versus-host responses after intestinal transplantation. The antigens of these receptors remain unknown. The assay was immunoSEQ multiplex PCR, and TCRdb's table has in-frame clones only and misses some. Of around 110,000 clones listed, about nine tenths are singletons. The sequences come from unstimulated CD4+ T cells sorted from spleen or lymph node cells, collected before intestinal transplant. These receptors all come from a human donor who received an intestinal transplant.

J is TRBJ2-4 and V is TRBV30, with 8 bases fitting TRBD2. The CDR3 runs 12 residues. The junction had 1 base not matched to a gene; V was cut back by 5 bases and J by 4 bases. CDR1 and CDR2 (germline): GTSNPN, SVGIG (reference sequence). CDR3 protein: CAWGTRKNIQYF. CDR3 nucleotides: TGTGCCTGGGGGACTAGGAAAAACATTCAGTACTTC.

This clone is a singleton in its sample. This sequence joins TRBV5-1 and TRBJ2-7, with a possible D match to TRBD2 (5 bases). Germline V CDR1 and CDR2: SGHRS, YFSETQ. The CDR3 runs 13 residues. The V gene lost 0 bases and the J gene lost 6 bases, with 10 bases spanning the gap. The CDR3 DNA sequence: TGCGCCAGCAGCTTGGTTACTAGGAGCGAGCAGTACTTC. Its translation: CASSLVTRSEQYF.

The V gene is TRBV4-1, the J gene TRBJ2-1; possible D gene TRBD1, 6 bases. CDR3 length equals 16 residues. V was shortened by 3 bases and J by 0 bases, with 12 bases between the two germline ends. The germline V gene has CDR1 MGHRA and CDR2 YSYEKL. The CDR3 spells CASSHSNRDSYNEQFF. In nucleotides, the CDR3 is TGCGCCAGCAGCCACTCCAACAGGGACTCCTACAATGAGCAGTTCTTC.

The CDR3 nucleotides read TGTGCCAGCAGTCGGGACAGGGTGGGCCAGTTACAAGAGACCCAGTACTTC. Residues: CASSRDRVGQLQETQYF. V and J are TRBV28 and TRBJ2-5; 9 nucleotides agree with TRBD1. V was pared by 5 bases and J by 2 bases, with 12 bases of the junction left unmatched. Per the germline V gene, CDR1 is MDHEN and CDR2 is SYDVKM. The CDR3 length is 17 residues.

This clone was counted between two and nine times. V gene TRBV5-1 combines with J gene TRBJ2-7; D is unclear. The CDR3 spans 13 residues. Germline-derived CDR1 and CDR2 are SGHRS and YFSETQ. Trimming stripped 6 bases from V and 2 bases from J, with 12 bases between. This CDR3 reads CASKYHPAYEQYF. The CDR3 coding sequence is TGCGCCAGCAAATACCACCCAGCCTACGAGCAGTACTTC.

This clone was seen only once. The V and J genes are TRBV6-1 and TRBJ1-5, with 8 bases matching TRBD1. Germline CDR1 and CDR2: MNHNS and SASEGT. CDR3 length: 15 residues. V gave up 1 base and J gave up 5 bases; unmatched junction bases: 4. The CDR3: CASSEGDRLHQPQHF. The CDR3 coding sequence is TGTGCCAGCAGTGAAGGGGACAGGCTACATCAGCCCCAGCATTTT.

V gene TRBV19 combines with J gene TRBJ1-2; D may be TRBD1 (5 bases). The CDR3 is made up of 15 amino acids. Germline assignment: CDR1 LNHDA and CDR2 SQIVND (reference sequence). Trimming left V 7 bases short and J 0 bases short, with 15 bases between. This chain's CDR3 is CASTGGEIANYGYTF. The CDR3 DNA follows: TGTGCCAGTACCGGGGGAGAGATAGCTAACTATGGCTACACCTTC.

CDR3 sequence (DNA): TGTGCCAGCAGCTTAGCGGGGCAGGTTTTAGATACGCAGTATTTT. Its protein is CASSLAGQVLDTQYF. V usage is TRBV7-8 and J usage is TRBJ2-3; D is possibly TRBD1 (5 bases). V lost 0 bases and J lost 5, with 12 bases in between. Germline CDR1 SGHVS, CDR2 FQNEAQ. CDR3 length: 15 amino acids.

CDR3 DNA sequence: TGTGCCAGCAGGGACAGCCCTTACGAGCAGTACTTC. Translation: CASRDSPYEQYF. The rearrangement uses TRBV6-1 and TRBJ2-7, with D perhaps TRBD1 (6 bases). The CDR3 sequence is 12 residues long. Germline V CDR1 and CDR2: MNHNS, SASEGT. V was trimmed by 6 bases and J by 4 bases, leaving 10 bases between them.

The rearrangement joins TRBV21-1 to TRBJ1-4; TRBD1, as called in the table, went unchecked against the DNA. TRBV21-1 is an annotated pseudogene. The CDR3 is 18 residues long. DNA of the CDR3: TGTGCCAGCAGCACGTCAACAGACAGGGGGGCAACTAATGAAAAACTGTTTTTT. Translated: CASSTSTDRGATNEKLFF.

This chain connects TRBV5-1 to TRBJ2-3, with 9 bases matching TRBD1. The germline CDR1 and CDR2 sequences are SGHRS and YFSETQ. CDR3 size: 14 residues. V trimming: 3 bases; J trimming: 4 bases; junction bases outside the gene matches: 3. CDR3 bases: TGCGCCAGCAGCTGGGACAGGGTCCCAGATACGCAGTATTTT. Translating it yields CASSWDRVPDTQYF.

The chain employs TRBV18 and TRBJ2-3; 7 bases fit TRBD2. After removal of 3 bases from V and 1 base from J, the junction contained 7 bases not matched to a gene. Germline V CDR1 and CDR2: KGHSH, LQKENI. This CDR3 comprises 16 residues. CDR3 protein: CASSPRTRGGTDTQYF. In DNA form, the CDR3 reads TGTGCCAGCTCACCCCGGACTAGGGGAGGCACAGATACGCAGTATTTT.

The V and J genes are TRBV5-1 and TRBJ2-1; the D gene is possibly TRBD1 (5 bases). This CDR3 comprises 15 residues. V was pared by 0 bases and J by 0 bases, with 7 bases between. Germline V gives CDR1 SGHRS, CDR2 YFSETQ. The CDR3 DNA is TGCGCCAGCAGCTTGGACAGGCCCTCCTACAATGAGCAGTTCTTC. Its protein is CASSLDRPSYNEQFF. Full variable domain (rest looked up from reference TRBV5-1 and TRBJ2-1): KAGVTQTPRYLIKTRGQQVTLSCSPISGHRSVSWYQQTPGQGLQFLFEYFSETQRNKGNFPGRFSGRQFSNSRSEMNVSTLELGDSALYLCASSLDRPSYNEQFFGPGTRLTVL.

The V and J genes are TRBV9 and TRBJ2-3, with 9 bases matching TRBD1. Germline CDR1 SGDLS, CDR2 YYNGEE. V shed 1 base, J shed 1 base, and the junction held 10 bases outside the gene matches. This CDR3 has 18 amino acids. CDR3 sequence: CASSVRDRGAPRTDTQYF. The CDR3, as DNA: TGTGCCAGCAGCGTACGTGACAGGGGGGCGCCTCGCACAGATACGCAGTATTTT.

The V and J genes are TRBV9 and TRBJ2-7; no definite D call. CDR1 is SGDLS and CDR2 is YYNGEE in the germline V gene. The CDR3 loop spans 15 amino acids. V shed 2 bases and J shed 6 bases, with 18 bases lying between them. The CDR3 DNA sequence: TGTGCCAGCAGCGTCGAGGCCCTGGGTTTGGGCGAGCAGTACTTC. Translating gives CASSVEALGLGEQYF.

V and J are TRBV7-2 and TRBJ2-7; TRBD1 agrees at 9 bases. Looked up from germline, CDR1 is SGHTA and CDR2 is FQGNSA. V was clipped by 3 bases and J by 1 base; unmatched bases: 1. The CDR3 consists of 14 residues. CDR3 in amino acids: CASSFGTGSYEQYF. DNA of the CDR3: TGTGCCAGCAGCTTCGGGACAGGGTCCTACGAGCAGTACTTC.

The V gene is TRBV7-9, the J gene TRBJ2-1; 16 bases fit TRBD2. This CDR3 contains 16 residues. The junction had 7 bases not matched to a gene; V was cut back by 5 bases and J by 9 bases. Looked up from germline, CDR1 is SEHNR and CDR2 is FQNEAQ (reference sequence). The CDR3 DNA is TGTGCCAGCAGCCCGGGGACTAGCGGGGGGGCTGGTGAGCAGTTCTTC. This codes for CASSPGTSGGAGEQFF.

The rearrangement joins TRBV7-2 to TRBJ2-5; the match to TRBD2 covers 13 bases. CDR1 SGHTA and CDR2 FQGNSA come from the germline V gene. Trimming took 6 bases from V and 4 from J; bases not matched to a gene: 8. This CDR3 is built from 16 residues. The CDR3 is CASRVLAGGPVETQYF. CDR3 DNA: TGTGCCAGCAGGGTACTAGCGGGGGGGCCGGTAGAGACCCAGTACTTC.

The rearrangement uses TRBV7-2 and TRBJ1-2, with 10 positions matching TRBD1. The J segment lost 4 bases and the V segment lost 2 bases, leaving 7 bases of the junction unmatched. Germline V gives CDR1 SGHTA, CDR2 FQGNSA. This CDR3 is built from 16 residues. CDR3 loop: CASSLRQGARGYGYTF. The CDR3 DNA follows: TGTGCCAGCAGCTTAAGACAGGGGGCGCGGGGCTATGGCTACACCTTC.

The V call is TRBV10-3, the J call TRBJ2-3; 8 positions agree with TRBD1. Germline CDR1 and CDR2: ENHRY and SYGVKD. The CDR3 extends over 15 amino acids. V shed 4 bases and J 3 bases; nucleotides not matched to a gene: 6. In DNA form, the CDR3 reads TGTGCCATCAGTGGACAGGGGAGAGATACAGATACGCAGTATTTT. It encodes CAISGQGRDTDTQYF.

This chain links TRBV5-6 with TRBJ2-5; D remains ambiguous. This CDR3 region has 13 residues. The germline V gene encodes CDR1 SGHDT and CDR2 YYEEEE. V was trimmed by 2 bases and J by 2 bases, leaving 7 bases between them. Here the CDR3 reads CASSFQEQETQYF. The CDR3 DNA is TGTGCCAGCAGCTTCCAGGAACAAGAGACCCAGTACTTC.

The rearrangement links TRBV10-3 to TRBJ2-3, with 9 bases matching TRBD1. The V gene's germline CDR1 is ENHRY and CDR2 SYGVKD. The J segment lost 1 base and the V segment lost 3 bases, leaving 5 bases of the junction unmatched. The CDR3 has 16 amino acids. This CDR3 is CAISEGTGKGTDTQYF. CDR3 nucleotide sequence: TGTGCCATCAGTGAAGGGACAGGGAAAGGCACAGATACGCAGTATTTT.

The count of this clone is one. The chain couples TRBV5-1 to TRBJ1-1; D unresolved. V dropped 4 bases and J dropped 1 base, with 11 bases sitting between them. The CDR3 has 14 amino acids. Germline V gene lookup returns CDR1 SGHRS and CDR2 YFSETQ. DNA of the CDR3: TGCGCCAGCAGCAAGCTTTCAGGGAACACTGAAGCTTTCTTT. Its protein is CASSKLSGNTEAFF.

V gene TRBV5-6 combines with J gene TRBJ2-1; 9 bases fit TRBD2. CDR1 and CDR2 (germline): SGHDT, YYEEEE. V lost 2 bases and J lost 10; bases outside the gene matches: 22. The CDR3 is made up of 19 amino acids. CDR3 amino acids: CASSLAGGGALAVSGEQFF. As DNA, the CDR3 is TGTGCCAGCAGCTTAGCGGGCGGGGGGGCTTTGGCAGTCTCAGGGGAGCAGTTCTTC. Variable domain in full (rest from reference TRBV5-6 and TRBJ2-1): DAGVTQSPTHLIKTRGQQVTLRCSPKSGHDTVSWYQQALGQGPQFIFQYYEEEERQRGNFPDRFSGHQFPNYSSELNVNALLLGDSALYLCASSLAGGGALAVSGEQFFGPGTRLTVL.

The chain carries TRBV19 and TRBJ1-6; D gene unclear. Germline V gene data show CDR1 as LNHDA and CDR2 as SQIVND (reference sequence). This CDR3 has 15 residues. Trimming took 2 bases from V and 0 from J, leaving 5 bases between them. The CDR3 region has the DNA TGTGCCAGTAGTATAAGGAGCTCCTATAATTCACCCCTCCACTTT. It codes for CASSIRSSYNSPLHF.

The V gene is TRBV29-1, the J gene TRBJ2-3; 8 bases align to TRBD1. Germline values: CDR1 SQVTM, CDR2 ANQGSEA. Trimming removed 3 bases from V and 2 bases from J; junction bases left unmatched: 1. CDR3 length: 13 amino acids. The CDR3 region is CSVEGQATDTQYF. As DNA, the CDR3 is TGCAGCGTTGAGGGACAGGCCACAGATACGCAGTATTTT.

This chain links TRBV7-2 with TRBJ2-7; 9 positions agree with TRBD2. The junction had 9 bases not matched to a gene; V was cut back by 2 bases and J by 7 bases. The CDR3 contains 15 residues. CDR1 SGHTA and CDR2 FQGNSA come from the germline V gene. In DNA form, the CDR3 reads TGTGCCAGCAGCTTAACGCGGGGGGGTCTAGGAGAGCAGTACTTC. This encodes CASSLTRGGLGEQYF.

The rearrangement links TRBV20-1 to TRBJ1-2; possible D gene TRBD1, 6 bases. V was trimmed by 3 bases and J by 10 bases, leaving 9 bases between them. This CDR3 contains 10 residues. Germline CDR1 is DFQATT and CDR2 is SNEGSKA (reference sequence). In DNA, the CDR3 is TGCAGTGCTAGTCAGGGGCTCTACACCTTC. This codes for CSASQGLYTF.